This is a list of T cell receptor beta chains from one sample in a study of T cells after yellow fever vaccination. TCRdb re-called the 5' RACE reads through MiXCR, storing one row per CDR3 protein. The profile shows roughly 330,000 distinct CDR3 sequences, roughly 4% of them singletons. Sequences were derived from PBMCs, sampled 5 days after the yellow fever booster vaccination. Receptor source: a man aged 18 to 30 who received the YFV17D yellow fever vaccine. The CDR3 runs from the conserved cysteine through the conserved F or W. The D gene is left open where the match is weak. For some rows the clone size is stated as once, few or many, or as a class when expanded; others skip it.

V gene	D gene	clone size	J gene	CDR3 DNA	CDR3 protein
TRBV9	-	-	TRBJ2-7	TGTGCCAGCAGCGTCTGGGACGGCAGCTACGAGCAGTACTTC	CASSVWDGSYEQYF
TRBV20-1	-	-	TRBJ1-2	TGCAGTGCTACCGGGGGTATTTATGGCTACACCTTC	CSATGGIYGYTF
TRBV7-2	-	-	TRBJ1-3	TGTGCCAGCAGCTTAGGAGCAAACAGCCTTTCGGGAAACACCATATATTTT	CASSLGANSLSGNTIYF
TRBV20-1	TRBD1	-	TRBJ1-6	TGCAGTGCTCGATGGGGACAGGGTTTGAGCTCCTATAATTCACCCCTCCACTTT	CSARWGQGLSSYNSPLHF
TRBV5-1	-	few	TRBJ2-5	TGCGCCAGCAGCTTGGCGGACCACCAAGAGACCCAGTACTTC	CASSLADHQETQYF
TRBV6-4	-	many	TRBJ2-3	TGTGCCAGCAGTGACTCGATAGGCGCGACCGGGACGCAGTATTTT	CASSDSIGATGTQYF
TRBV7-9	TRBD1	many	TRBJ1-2	TGTGCCAGCAGCCCCGGACAGGGTCACTATGGCTACACCTTC	CASSPGQGHYGYTF
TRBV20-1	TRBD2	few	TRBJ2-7	TGCAGTGCCCTACACCCAGCGGGGGGCTCCTACGAGCAGTACTTC	CSALHPAGGSYEQYF
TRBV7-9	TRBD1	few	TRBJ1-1	TGTGCCAGCAGCTCGGGACAGGGGATTACCACTGAAGCTTTCTTT	CASSSGQGITTEAFF
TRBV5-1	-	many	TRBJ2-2	TGCGCCAGCAGCTCCATATTGAAGGGCGGGGAGCTGTTTTTT	CASSSILKGGELFF
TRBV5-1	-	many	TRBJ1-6	TGCGCCAGCAGCCCGGGAGGGCCGGATTCACCCCTCCACTTT	CASSPGGPDSPLHF
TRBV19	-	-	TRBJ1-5	TGTGCCAGCCCGTGTCAGCCCCAGCATTTT	CASPCQPQHF
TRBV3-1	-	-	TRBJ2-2	TGTGCCAGCAGCCAAGGACAGGTTGCCGGGGAGCTGTTTTTT	CASSQGQVAGELFF
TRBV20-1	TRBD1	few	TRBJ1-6	TGCAGTGCTAGGGGACAGGGGCTTACACCCCTCCACTTT	CSARGQGLTPLHF
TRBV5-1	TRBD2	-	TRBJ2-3	TGCGCCAGCAGCTTCGCGGGGGGGACCCCGGATACGCAGTATTTT	CASSFAGGTPDTQYF
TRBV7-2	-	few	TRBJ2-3	TGTGCCAGCAGCCCTAAGGAGGGGCGGGCGGATACGCAGTATTTT	CASSPKEGRADTQYF
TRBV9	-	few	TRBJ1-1	TGTGCCAGCAGTCGCAGGGTTACGGGGACTGAAGCTTTCTTT	CASSRRVTGTEAFF
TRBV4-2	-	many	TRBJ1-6	TGTGCCAGCAGCCAAGCGGAGGGAGGTTCACCCCTCCACTTT	CASSQAEGGSPLHF
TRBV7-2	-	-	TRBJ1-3	TGTGCCTGCAGCTTTTTGGACCGGCGGAACACCATATATTTT	CACSFLDRRNTIYF
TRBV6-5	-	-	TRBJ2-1	TGTGCCAGCAGTTCCGGCCCGGGACGGGGTAACAATGAGCAGTTCTTC	CASSSGPGRGNNEQFF